This record looks at one TCR beta chain sequence and its context. As the method of synthesis, 5'RACE template switching with UMIs yielded TCR beta cDNA. TCRdb reanalyzed the 5' RACE reads and collapses them to one entry per CDR3 protein, without DNA. The sample has fewer than 550,000 distinct CDR3 sequences, and its top ten clones hold almost 1.5%. The data belong to a study of T cells expressing NK-cell markers. This receptor was taken from a woman in her fifties or sixties in good health. Sequencing input: blood T cells: a sorted CD56 or NKG2C T cell subset, CD4+ or CD8+ T cells, or bulk PBMC T cells (not recorded which).

The CDR3 loop is CASSAPSGVTDTQYF. The gene calls are TRBV25-1 and TRBJ2-3; TCRdb's D gene call, TRBD2, goes unchecked for lack of DNA. Germline lookup yields CDR1 MGHDK and CDR2 SYGVNS. The CDR3 is 15 amino acids.